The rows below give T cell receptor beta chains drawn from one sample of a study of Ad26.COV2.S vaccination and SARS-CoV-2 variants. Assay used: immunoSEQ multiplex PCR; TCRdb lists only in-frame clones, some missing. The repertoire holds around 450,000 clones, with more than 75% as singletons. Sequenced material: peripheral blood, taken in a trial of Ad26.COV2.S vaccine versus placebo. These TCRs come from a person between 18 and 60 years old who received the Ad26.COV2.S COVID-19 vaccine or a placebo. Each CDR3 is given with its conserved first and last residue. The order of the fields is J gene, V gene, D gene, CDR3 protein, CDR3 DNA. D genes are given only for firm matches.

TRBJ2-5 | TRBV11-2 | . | CASSPGTFSRPQETQYF | TGTGCCAGCAGTCCCGGGACATTTTCCCGCCCCCAAGAGACCCAGTACTTC
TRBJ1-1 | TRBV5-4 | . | CASSSTADTEAFF | TGTGCCAGCAGCTCCACGGCGGACACTGAAGCTTTCTTT
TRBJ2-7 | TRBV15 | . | CATSRVGTDYEQYF | TGTGCCACCAGCAGAGTGGGCACTGACTACGAGCAGTACTTC
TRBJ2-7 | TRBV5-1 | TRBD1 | CASSWDRGFEQYF | TGCGCCAGCAGCTGGGACAGGGGATTCGAGCAGTACTTC
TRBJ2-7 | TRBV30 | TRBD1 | CAWSVGTGRNEQYF | TGTGCCTGGAGTGTGGGGACAGGGAGAAACGAGCAGTACTTC
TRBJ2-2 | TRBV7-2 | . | CASSLGGAGELFF | TGTGCCAGCAGCTTGGGGGGAGCCGGGGAGCTGTTTTTT
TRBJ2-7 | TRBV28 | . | CASSLTGTTYEQYF | TGTGCCAGCAGTTTAACAGGTACGACCTACGAGCAGTACTTC
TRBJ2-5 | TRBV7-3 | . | CASSASGDQETQYF | TGTGCCAGCAGCGCATCAGGAGACCAAGAGACCCAGTACTTC
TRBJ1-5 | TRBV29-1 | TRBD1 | CSVMTGRSNQPQHF | TGCAGCGTGATGACAGGGAGGAGCAATCAGCCCCAGCATTTT
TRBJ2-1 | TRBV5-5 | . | CASSLGLYSYNEQFF | TGTGCCAGCAGCTTGGGGCTCTACTCCTACAATGAGCAGTTCTTC
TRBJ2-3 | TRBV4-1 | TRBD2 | CASSQKTSGLSDTQYF | TGCGCCAGCAGCCAAAAGACTAGCGGGCTATCAGATACGCAGTATTTT
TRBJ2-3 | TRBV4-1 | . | CASSLTASTDTQYF | TGCGCCAGCAGCTTGACGGCATCCACAGATACGCAGTATTTT
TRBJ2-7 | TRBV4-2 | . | CASSQDRDFYEQYF | TGTGCCAGCAGCCAAGATAGGGATTTCTACGAGCAGTACTTC
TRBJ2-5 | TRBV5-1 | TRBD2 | CASSFQGLAGEETQYF | TGCGCCAGCAGCTTTCAAGGGCTAGCGGGGGAAGAGACCCAGTACTTC
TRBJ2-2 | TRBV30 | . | CAWRRGVTTGELFF | TGTGCCTGGAGAAGAGGGGTGACCACCGGGGAGCTGTTTTTT
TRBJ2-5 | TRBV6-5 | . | CASSSSGETQYF | TGTGCCAGCAGCTCAAGTGGAGAGACCCAGTACTTC
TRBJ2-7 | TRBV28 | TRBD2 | CATAKGLAGGPGSYEQYF | TGTGCCACCGCTAAGGGACTAGCGGGGGGGCCGGGCTCCTACGAGCAGTACTTC
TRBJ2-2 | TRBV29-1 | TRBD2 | CSVGLSGGNTGELFF | TGCAGCGTTGGTTTATCGGGGGGGAACACCGGGGAGCTGTTTTTT
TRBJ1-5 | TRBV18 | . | CASSPGRNSNQPQHF | TGTGCCAGCTCACCAGGACGGAATAGCAATCAGCCCCAGCATTTT
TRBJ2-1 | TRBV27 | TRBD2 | CASSLLSGGRDEQFF | TGTGCCAGCAGTTTACTTAGCGGGGGGAGAGATGAGCAGTTCTTC
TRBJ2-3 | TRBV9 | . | CASSVVGGPSTDTQYF | TGTGCCAGCAGCGTAGTTGGCGGTCCAAGCACAGATACGCAGTATTTT
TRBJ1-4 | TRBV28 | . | CASSPVNGEKLFF | TGTGCCAGCAGCCCAGTGAACGGTGAAAAACTGTTTTTT
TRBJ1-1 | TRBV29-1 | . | CSVTHNTEAFF | TGCAGCGTGACACATAACACTGAAGCTTTCTTT
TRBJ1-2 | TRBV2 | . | CASTEWSYGYTF | TGTGCCAGCACCGAGTGGAGCTATGGCTACACCTTC
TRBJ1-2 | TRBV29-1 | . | CSVEDSGVGYGYTF | TGCAGCGTTGAAGATTCCGGAGTGGGCTATGGCTACACCTTC
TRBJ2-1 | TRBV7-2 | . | CASSGYGGPYNEQFF | TGTGCCAGCAGCGGCTACGGGGGCCCCTACAATGAGCAGTTCTTC